The 25 T cell receptor beta chains in this list originate from one sample, sequenced in a study of T-cell reconstitution after alpha-beta-depleted transplantation in children (dated by TCRdb to the mid-2010s). The library relied on PCR. TCRdb lists the instrument as Illumina HiSeq 2500. TCR library preparation used molecular barcoding, with unique molecular identifiers applied to normalize quantification of the TCRbeta repertoire. TCRdb reprocessing: public reads trimmed at Q25 with fastp, clones called with MiXCR, in-frame beta chains kept. Rows with one shared CDR3 protein collapse into an entry with the most common genes and DNA. The sample table records roughly 500,000 distinct CDR3 sequences; around 12% of these occur just once. Of the sample, about 5.6% falls within the top ten clones. The sample consisted of PBMCs from the stem cell graft donor, taken from the stem cell graft. The receptors were sampled from a human donor who donated a stem cell graft to a child with combined immunodeficiency.

This clonotype was observed a handful of times. V gene TRBV12-3 or TRBV12-4 combines with J gene TRBJ2-2; 8 bases agree with TRBD2. The CDR3 length is 14 residues. With V trimmed by 5 bases and J by 6 bases, 5 bases remained unmatched. For the CDR3, the DNA is TGTGCCAGCAGTCCTGGACTAGCCTCCGGGGAGCTGTTTTTT. It translates to CASSPGLASGELFF.

This clonotype was recorded at least ten times. The chain uses TRBV9 and TRBJ2-7, with a possible D match to TRBD2 (6 bases). V lost 4 bases to trimming and J lost 3 bases, with 17 bases between them. The CDR3 length is 15 residues. CDR1 and CDR2 (germline): SGDLS, YYNGEE. CDR3 region: CASSPWGDQNYEQYF. The CDR3 DNA is TGTGCCAGCAGCCCGTGGGGGGACCAAAACTACGAGCAGTACTTC.

This clonotype came up a few times. The rearrangement joins TRBV11-2 to TRBJ2-1, with a tentative D call TRBD2 (6 bases). Germline V gives CDR1 SGHAT, CDR2 FQNNGV. The V end was cut by 1 base, the J end by 9 bases, with 13 bases between. The CDR3 has 14 amino acids. CDR3 in DNA: TGTGCCAGCAGCTTAGTCCTCGGGGGAACTGAGCAGTTCTTC. Its translation: CASSLVLGGTEQFF.

This clonotype was seen repeatedly, ten times or more. The rearrangement joins TRBV7-2 to TRBJ2-7; no clear D gene. From germline, CDR1 is SGHTA and CDR2 FQGNSA. The CDR3 consists of 15 residues. V gave up 5 bases and J gave up 0 bases, with 14 bases separating them. The CDR3 coding sequence is TGTGCCAGCAGCCCAGAACTACATAGCTCCTACGAGCAGTACTTC. This sequence encodes CASSPELHSSYEQYF.

This chain links TRBV12-3 or TRBV12-4 with TRBJ2-3; D call uncertain. CDR3 size: 17 residues. V was trimmed by 2 bases and J by 1 base, leaving 16 bases between them. The CDR3 region has the DNA TGTGCCAGCAGTTTAAGGTTCGTGGCGTCTGGCACAGATACGCAGTATTTT. It encodes CASSLRFVASGTDTQYF.

The V gene is TRBV5-5, the J gene TRBJ2-2; D not resolved. The CDR3 extends over 14 amino acids. Per the germline V gene, CDR1 is SGHKS and CDR2 is YYEKEE (reference sequence). V was shortened by 0 bases and J by 6 bases, with 9 bases between the two germline ends. For the CDR3, the DNA is TGTGCCAGCAGCTTGGGTCCGGACGCCGGGGAGCTGTTTTTT. Translated, it gives CASSLGPDAGELFF.

This clonotype was observed many times. The V gene is TRBV10-3, the J gene TRBJ2-4, with D possibly TRBD2 on 5 matching bases. CDR3 size: 15 residues. CDR1 is ENHRY, CDR2 SYGVKD, per germline. Trimming cost V 3 bases and J 0 bases, with 9 bases left between them. In nucleotides, the CDR3 is TGTGCCATCAGTGAAAGAGAGGGAGCCAAAAACATTCAGTACTTC. Its translation: CAISEREGAKNIQYF.

The sample holds a few counts of this clonotype. This chain connects TRBV12-3 or TRBV12-4 to TRBJ1-5; perhaps TRBD1 as D (5 bases). The length of the CDR3 is 14 residues. V gave up 1 base and J gave up 5 bases, with 9 bases separating them. The CDR3 DNA is TGTGCCAGCAGTTTAGAGTCAGGGTATCAGCCCCAGCATTTT. Translating gives CASSLESGYQPQHF.

This clonotype was counted many times. The rearrangement links TRBV5-1 to TRBJ2-5, with 13 bases that match TRBD2. Germline CDR1 is SGHRS and CDR2 is YFSETQ. Unmatched junction bases numbered 5, after V lost 4 bases and J lost 5 bases. The CDR3 runs 15 residues. This CDR3 reads CASSTSGGAVETQYF. For the CDR3, the DNA is TGCGCCAGCAGCACTAGCGGGGGGGCTGTGGAGACCCAGTACTTC.

V is TRBV4-3 and J is TRBJ2-7; D is ambiguous. With 0 bases removed from V and 1 base from J, the gap between germline ends came to 7 bases. Germline lookup yields CDR1 LGHNA and CDR2 YSLEER. The CDR3 loop spans 14 amino acids. The CDR3 loop is CASSQEERSYEQYF. The CDR3 DNA is TGCGCCAGCAGCCAAGAGGAGCGTTCCTACGAGCAGTACTTC.

V and J are TRBV7-9 and TRBJ2-7; tentatively, D is TRBD1 or TRBD2 (6 bases each). Looked up from germline, CDR1 is SEHNR and CDR2 is FQNEAQ (reference sequence). V was pared by 7 bases and J by 6 bases, with 16 bases between. The CDR3 runs to 13 residues. CDR3 sequence: CASTPGGAGEQYF. The DNA for the CDR3 is TGTGCCAGCACCCCCGGGGGCGCGGGCGAGCAGTACTTC.

The chain employs TRBV7-2 and TRBJ2-1; 9 bases map to TRBD2. V shed 5 bases and J 7 bases; nucleotides not matched to a gene: 6. CDR3 size: 14 residues. CDR1 is SGHTA, CDR2 FQGNSA, per germline. CDR3 sequence (DNA): TGTGCCAGCAGCCGCCTCACTAGCGGGAATGAGCAGTTCTTC. Residues: CASSRLTSGNEQFF.

This clonotype was counted at least ten times. This rearrangement joins TRBV25-1 to TRBJ1-5, with a possible D match to TRBD1 (6 bases). CDR3 length: 14 residues. V was trimmed by 6 bases and J by 2 bases, leaving 11 bases between them. Germline values: CDR1 MGHDK, CDR2 SYGVNS. This CDR3 is CASSLSGGNQPQHF. The DNA for the CDR3 is TGTGCCAGCAGCCTCTCAGGGGGCAATCAGCCCCAGCATTTT.

This clonotype was detected a few times. The chain combines TRBV5-5 with TRBJ2-7, with no clear D. Looked up from germline, CDR1 is SGHKS and CDR2 is YYEKEE (reference sequence). Between the trimmed V and J ends, which lost 4 bases and 1 base, there was a span of 18 bases. There are 16 residues in the CDR3. The CDR3 DNA reads TGTGCCAGCAGCCCCGGACCCGATCCGGCTTCCTACGAGCAGTACTTC. Its translation is CASSPGPDPASYEQYF.

This rearrangement joins TRBV7-9 to TRBJ1-5; D is unclear. Deletions cut 1 base from V and 9 bases from J, with 7 bases between. Germline V gives CDR1 SEHNR, CDR2 FQNEAQ (reference sequence). The CDR3 covers 12 residues. CDR3 in DNA: TGTGCCAGCAGCTTAGAACCCGGGCCCCAGCATTTT. Protein: CASSLEPGPQHF.

The gene calls are TRBV12-3 or TRBV12-4 and TRBJ1-2; TRBD1 agrees at 7 bases. The length of the CDR3 is 12 residues. V dropped 8 bases and J dropped 7; count of bases not matched to a gene: 7. CDR3 coding DNA: TGTGCCAGCCGGACAGGAAGTTTTGGCTACACCTTC. Translated: CASRTGSFGYTF.

The V and J genes are TRBV25-1 and TRBJ2-7, with D possibly being TRBD1 or TRBD2 (5 bases each). The CDR3 runs 17 residues. The germline V gene encodes CDR1 MGHDK and CDR2 SYGVNS. Trimming cost V 4 bases and J 3 bases, with 22 bases left between them. CDR3: CASSGLRGSLRGYEQYF. For the CDR3, the DNA is TGTGCCAGCAGTGGTTTGAGGGGCTCGTTAAGAGGCTACGAGCAGTACTTC.

V usage is TRBV29-1 and J usage is TRBJ1-2, with TRBD1 matching over 10 bases. CDR1 SQVTM and CDR2 ANQGSEA come from the germline V gene. V trimming: 7 bases; J trimming: 6 bases; junction bases outside the gene matches: 14. The CDR3 is made up of 15 amino acids. Here the CDR3 reads CSGHSGTGVVDGYTF. The CDR3 DNA sequence: TGCAGCGGTCATTCCGGGACAGGGGTTGTGGATGGCTACACCTTC. Full variable domain (remainder filled in from reference TRBV29-1 and TRBJ1-2): SAVISQKPSRDICQRGTSLTIQCQVDSQVTMMFWYRQQPGQSLTLIATANQGSEATYESGFVIDKFPISRPNLTFSTLTVSNMSPEDSSIYLCSGHSGTGVVDGYTFGSGTRLTVV.

This clonotype showed up just a few times. V and J are TRBV7-2 and TRBJ1-1, with D uncertain. The germline V and J ends were trimmed by 6 bases and 1 base, with 12 bases remaining between them. The length of the CDR3 is 14 residues. CDR1 is SGHTA and CDR2 is FQGNSA in the germline V gene. CDR3: CASSSMGWNTEAFF. In DNA, the CDR3 is TGTGCCAGCAGTTCTATGGGCTGGAACACTGAAGCTTTCTTT. Filled out from reference TRBV7-2 and TRBJ1-1, the complete variable domain reads GAGVSQSPSNKVTEKGKDVELRCDPISGHTALYWYRQSLGQGLEFLIYFQGNSAPDKSGLPSDRFSAERTGGSVSTLTIQRTQQEDSAVYLCASSSMGWNTEAFFGQGTRLTVV.

This clonotype was seen repeatedly, ten times or more. The CDR3 loop is CASSWRTSGEETQYF. The CDR3 DNA follows: TGTGCCAGCAGCTGGAGGACTAGCGGGGAAGAGACCCAGTACTTC. V gene TRBV7-2 combines with J gene TRBJ2-5; 12 bases match TRBD2. Unmatched junction bases numbered 3, after V lost 4 bases and J lost 3 bases. The CDR3 has 15 amino acids. The germline gives CDR1 SGHTA, CDR2 FQGNSA.

This clonotype was picked up many times. This chain joins TRBV20-1 and TRBJ1-1, with a weak D call TRBD1 (6 bases). This CDR3 spans 13 amino acids. V lost 6 bases to trimming and J lost 5 bases, with 16 bases between them. Germline V gene lookup returns CDR1 DFQATT and CDR2 SNEGSKA (reference sequence). The CDR3: CSAAGEGITEAFF. CDR3 in DNA: TGCAGTGCCGCAGGGGAGGGGATAACTGAAGCTTTCTTT.

In nucleotides, the CDR3 is TGTGCCACCAGCAGAGGGGACGGGGGCTTGAACACCGGGGAGCTGTTTTTT. Protein product: CATSRGDGGLNTGELFF. The gene calls are TRBV15 and TRBJ2-2; D is possibly TRBD1 or TRBD2 (6 bases each). The V and J ends lost 1 base and 1 base respectively, with 13 bases between them. The CDR3 extends over 17 amino acids. CDR1 is LNHNV and CDR2 is YYDKDF in the germline V gene (reference sequence).

The genes are TRBV10-3 and TRBJ2-7, with TRBD2 matching over 10 bases. Germline loops: CDR1 ENHRY, CDR2 SYGVKD. After removal of 6 bases from V and 6 bases from J, the junction contained 8 bases not matched to a gene. The CDR3 has 14 amino acids. In DNA, the CDR3 is TGTGCCATCAGGACAGCGGGGGGGCAGAGCGAGCAGTACTTC. The encoded protein is CAIRTAGGQSEQYF.

V and J are TRBV5-1 and TRBJ2-2; tentatively, D is TRBD2 (7 bases). CDR1 and CDR2 (germline): SGHRS, YFSETQ. The CDR3 consists of 16 residues. V lost 4 bases and J 1 base, leaving 14 bases between the germline ends. Here the CDR3 DNA reads TGCGCCAGCAGCCCCACGGGGGGCTTGAACACCGGGGAGCTGTTTTTT. It codes for CASSPTGGLNTGELFF.

V is TRBV7-2 and J is TRBJ2-1; 7 nucleotides align to TRBD2. This CDR3 contains 14 residues. The V gene end was trimmed by 0 bases and the J gene end by 15 bases; junction bases not matched to a gene: 11. CDR1 and CDR2 (germline): SGHTA, FQGNSA. The CDR3, as DNA: TGTGCCAGCAGCTTAGCTCGACCACGGGGGGAGAGGTTCTTC. It codes for CASSLARPRGERFF.